The 18 T cell receptor beta chains given below trace back to one sample, sequenced in a study of monozygotic twins with inflammatory bowel disease (dated by TCRdb to between 2018 and 2021). The library was made by 5' RACE. The listed sequencing device is Illumina HiSeq 2500. Each CDR3 protein sequence appears as one entry after TCRdb reprocessed the reads, and no DNA is included. The record for this sample contains around 450,000 distinct CDR3 sequences. The ten largest clonotypes hold more than 2% of the sample. Sequenced: blood. These TCRs come from a human donor with ulcerative colitis or Crohn's disease, or a healthy co-twin of an affected twin (not recorded which).

CDR3: CASSSTGGKNYGYTF. This chain uses TRBV5-1 with TRBJ1-2; the TCRdb call, TRBD1, lacks DNA for checking. This CDR3 is built from 15 residues. The germline V gene has CDR1 SGHRS and CDR2 YFSETQ. Full variable domain (outside the CDR3, taken from reference TRBV5-1 and TRBJ1-2): KAGVTQTPRYLIKTRGQQVTLSCSPISGHRSVSWYQQTPGQGLQFLFEYFSETQRNKGNFPGRFSGRQFSNSRSEMNVSTLELGDSALYLCASSSTGGKNYGYTFGSGTRLTVV.

The chain couples TRBV27 to TRBJ2-7; absent DNA, TCRdb's TRBD2 call cannot be checked. Per germline, CDR1 MNHEY and CDR2 SMNVEV (reference sequence). This CDR3 is built from 15 residues. Here the CDR3 reads CASSSLSSGNYEQYF.

This chain's CDR3 is CASSLMAGNTEAFF. The gene calls are TRBV12-3 or TRBV12-4 and TRBJ1-1. The CDR3 length is 14 residues.

This rearrangement joins TRBV7-9 to TRBJ2-2. Looked up from germline, CDR1 is SEHNR and CDR2 is FQNEAQ (reference sequence). The CDR3 extends over 12 amino acids. CDR3: CASNSYTGELFF.

The CDR3 loop reads CASSQEWGGGPYEQFF. The genes are TRBV4-3 and TRBJ2-1; TCRdb's D call, TRBD2, is unchecked because there is no DNA. The CDR3 is 16 amino acids. The germline gives CDR1 LGHNA, CDR2 YSLEER.

V gene TRBV15 combines with J gene TRBJ1-2; TCRdb designates TRBD1, a call that cannot be tested without DNA. The germline V gene has CDR1 LNHNV and CDR2 YYDKDF (reference sequence). The CDR3 contains 14 residues. The CDR3 is CATSRDEQAHGYTF.

This chain's CDR3 is CASSPIAGGLTDTQYF. The chain carries TRBV7-7 and TRBJ2-3; without DNA, the TCRdb call of TRBD2 cannot be checked. From germline, CDR1 is SSHAT and CDR2 FNYEAQ (reference sequence). The CDR3 sequence is 16 residues long.

This chain uses TRBV9 with TRBJ2-3; TCRdb returns TRBD2, unconfirmable since there is no DNA. Germline lookup yields CDR1 SGDLS and CDR2 YYNGEE. This CDR3 spans 14 amino acids. CDR3 loop: CASSPGTSGDTQYF. Supplemented by reference TRBV9 and TRBJ2-3, the full variable domain reads DSGVTQTPKHLITATGQRVTLRCSPRSGDLSVYWYQQSLDQGLQFLIQYYNGEERAKGNILERFSAQQFPDLHSELNLSSLELGDSALYFCASSPGTSGDTQYFGPGTRLTVL.

The chain employs TRBV10-3 and TRBJ2-3. CDR1 is ENHRY and CDR2 is SYGVKD in the germline V gene. The CDR3 has 14 residues. The CDR3 loop reads CAISDIQSTDTQYF.

The V call is TRBV28, the J call TRBJ2-4; TCRdb names TRBD2, which stays unverified in the absence of DNA. The CDR3 covers 15 residues. Germline V lookup: CDR1 MDHEN, CDR2 SYDVKM. CDR3 in amino acids: CASSPGLTALNIQYF.

V gene TRBV5-1 combines with J gene TRBJ2-5; checking the TCRdb D call of TRBD1 is not possible without DNA. The CDR3 covers 14 residues. In germline, CDR1 is SGHRS, CDR2 YFSETQ. Here the CDR3 reads CASGDRTGKETQYF.

This rearrangement joins TRBV7-9 to TRBJ1-5. The CDR3 has 14 amino acids. CDR1 SEHNR and CDR2 FQNEAQ come from the germline V gene (reference sequence). CDR3 sequence: CASSQDTTLSPQHF.

The rearrangement joins TRBV7-2 to TRBJ2-2; the D gene TCRdb calls, TRBD1, cannot be checked with no DNA. The germline V gene has CDR1 SGHTA and CDR2 FQGNSA. This CDR3 comprises 16 residues. The CDR3 region is CASSLVGASNTGELFF.

The chain uses TRBV20-1 and TRBJ1-2. The CDR3 spans 14 residues. Looked up from germline, CDR1 is DFQATT and CDR2 is SNEGSKA (reference sequence). The CDR3 sequence is CSARDRHLNYGYTF.

This rearrangement joins TRBV29-1 to TRBJ2-7. The germline CDR1 and CDR2 sequences are SQVTM and ANQGSEA. The CDR3 covers 11 residues. CDR3: CSVEDNYEQYF.

V usage is TRBV7-2 and J usage is TRBJ2-7; TCRdb selects TRBD2, and the lack of DNA leaves this call unchecked. Per the germline V gene, CDR1 is SGHTA and CDR2 is FQGNSA. The CDR3 loop spans 16 amino acids. The CDR3 region is CASSPSTSGRIYEQYF.

This sequence joins TRBV7-8 and TRBJ1-1; TCRdb's D call, TRBD1, is unchecked because there is no DNA. Germline lookup yields CDR1 SGHVS and CDR2 FQNEAQ. The CDR3 contains 14 residues. CDR3 amino acids: CAARGMVGNTEAFF.

The rearrangement links TRBV7-3 to TRBJ2-1. The CDR3 sequence is 14 residues long. The germline V gene encodes CDR1 SGHTA and CDR2 FQGTGA. CDR3 amino acids: CASSLAGVSNEQFF.